Listed below are T cell receptor beta chains from one sample, sequenced in a study of shared clonotypes between healthy human individuals. The protocol was immunoSEQ multiplex PCR, while the TCRdb copy is restricted to in-frame clones and leaves out a portion. The profile covers approximately 840,000 clones, with approximately 96% appearing a single time and approximately 0.2% taken by the ten largest. Sequencing was done on a sample of naive CD8+ T cells sorted from blood. The receptors come from a young man in good health. CDR3s include the opening cysteine and the closing phenylalanine or tryptophan. D genes are given only for firm matches. Some rows have no size entry. The others give once, few or many, or a class for an expanded clone.

d_call: .
j_call: TRBJ1-4
clone_size: .
v_call: TRBV7-9
cdr3_nt: TGTGCCAGCAGCTTAGTTGGCACAGGACAGTCAAATGAAAAACTGTTTTTT
cdr3_aa: CASSLVGTGQSNEKLFF

d_call: .
j_call: TRBJ1-5
clone_size: .
v_call: TRBV27
cdr3_nt: TGTGCCAGCAGTACGCAGGGGCCGGGCAATCAGCCCCAGCATTTT
cdr3_aa: CASSTQGPGNQPQHF

d_call: .
j_call: TRBJ1-5
clone_size: .
v_call: TRBV6-5
cdr3_nt: TGTGCCAGCAGTTACGGCTTCAATCAGCCCCAGCATTTT
cdr3_aa: CASSYGFNQPQHF

d_call: TRBD2
j_call: TRBJ2-3
clone_size: .
v_call: TRBV9
cdr3_nt: TGTGCCAGCAGCGTAGAGGGAGCGGGACCCACAGATACGCAGTATTTT
cdr3_aa: CASSVEGAGPTDTQYF

d_call: TRBD2
j_call: TRBJ2-1
clone_size: .
v_call: TRBV7-9
cdr3_nt: TGTGCCAGCAGCTTAATACTAGCGGGGGACGACAATGAGCAGTTCTTC
cdr3_aa: CASSLILAGDDNEQFF

d_call: .
j_call: TRBJ2-2
clone_size: once
v_call: TRBV11-2
cdr3_nt: TGTGCCAGCAGACACGGGACAACCGGGGAGCTGTTTTTT
cdr3_aa: CASRHGTTGELFF

d_call: .
j_call: TRBJ2-7
clone_size: .
v_call: TRBV27
cdr3_nt: TGTGCCAGCAGTTTTGGCAGGGATCGCGAGCAGTACTTC
cdr3_aa: CASSFGRDREQYF

d_call: .
j_call: TRBJ2-7
clone_size: .
v_call: TRBV5-6
cdr3_nt: TGTGCCAGCAGCTTGGTTGTCGACAAGCAGTACTTC
cdr3_aa: CASSLVVDKQYF

d_call: .
j_call: TRBJ2-3
clone_size: .
v_call: TRBV9
cdr3_nt: TGTGCCAGCGGCGATACGCAGTATTTT
cdr3_aa: CASGDTQYF

d_call: .
j_call: TRBJ2-3
clone_size: .
v_call: TRBV4-1
cdr3_nt: TGCGCCAGCAGCCTCCGGACTAGCACAGATACGCAGTATTTT
cdr3_aa: CASSLRTSTDTQYF

d_call: .
j_call: TRBJ2-6
clone_size: .
v_call: TRBV5-6
cdr3_nt: TGTGCCAGCCGATCTGGGGCCAACGTCCTGACTTTC
cdr3_aa: CASRSGANVLTF

d_call: .
j_call: TRBJ2-7
clone_size: .
v_call: TRBV4-3
cdr3_nt: TGCGCCAGCAGCCAAGGGTTAGGTAGCTCCTACGAGCAGTACTTC
cdr3_aa: CASSQGLGSSYEQYF

d_call: .
j_call: TRBJ2-1
clone_size: .
v_call: TRBV12-5
cdr3_nt: TGTGCTAGTGGTTTGTCAGCAGACAATGAGCAGTTCTTC
cdr3_aa: CASGLSADNEQFF

d_call: .
j_call: TRBJ1-2
clone_size: .
v_call: TRBV27
cdr3_nt: TGTGCCAGCAGTTTACGGAATAGGGCCGATGCTAACTATGGCTACACCTTC
cdr3_aa: CASSLRNRADANYGYTF

d_call: .
j_call: TRBJ2-1
clone_size: .
v_call: TRBV6-6
cdr3_nt: TGTGCCACCGAAACAGGGTACAATGAGCAGTTCTTC
cdr3_aa: CATETGYNEQFF

d_call: .
j_call: TRBJ2-1
clone_size: once
v_call: TRBV27
cdr3_nt: TGTGCCAGCAGACAGAGCTCCTACAATGAGCAGTTCTTC
cdr3_aa: CASRQSSYNEQFF

d_call: .
j_call: TRBJ2-5
clone_size: .
v_call: TRBV21-1
cdr3_nt: TGTGCCAGCAGCAAAGCGCGAGGACTAGCGGGAGTTGAGACCCAGTACTTC
cdr3_aa: CASSKARGLAGVETQYF

d_call: .
j_call: TRBJ1-1
clone_size: once
v_call: TRBV7-6
cdr3_nt: TGTGCCAGCAGCTTAGGTGGGCCTGAAGCTTTCTTT
cdr3_aa: CASSLGGPEAFF

d_call: TRBD2
j_call: TRBJ2-1
clone_size: .
v_call: TRBV29-1
cdr3_nt: TGCAGCGTTGAAAGTGGGCTAGGACTAGCGGATGATTCCTACAATGAGCAGTTCTTC
cdr3_aa: CSVESGLGLADDSYNEQFF

d_call: TRBD2
j_call: TRBJ2-1
clone_size: .
v_call: TRBV9
cdr3_nt: TGTGCCAGCAGTGCCGGGACTAGCGGGAGCCAACAGTTCTTC
cdr3_aa: CASSAGTSGSQQFF

d_call: TRBD2
j_call: TRBJ2-1
clone_size: .
v_call: TRBV7-6
cdr3_nt: TGTGCCAGCAGGGAAGCGGGAGCTTCCAATGAGCAGTTCTTC
cdr3_aa: CASREAGASNEQFF

d_call: TRBD1
j_call: TRBJ1-1
clone_size: .
v_call: TRBV19
cdr3_nt: TGTGCCAGTAGTAGGGACAGTCGCACTGAAGCTTTCTTT
cdr3_aa: CASSRDSRTEAFF

d_call: .
j_call: TRBJ2-7
clone_size: .
v_call: TRBV27
cdr3_nt: TGTGCCAGCAGGTTGGCCGAAAGCTCCTACGAGCAGTACTTC
cdr3_aa: CASRLAESSYEQYF

d_call: .
j_call: TRBJ1-1
clone_size: .
v_call: TRBV5-4
cdr3_nt: TGTGCCAGCAGCTTGGAGATGGACACTGAAGCTTTCTTT
cdr3_aa: CASSLEMDTEAFF

d_call: TRBD1
j_call: TRBJ2-5
clone_size: .
v_call: TRBV6-6
cdr3_nt: TGTGCCAGCAGTTACGGACAGGCACCTAGGTCAGAGACCCAGTACTTC
cdr3_aa: CASSYGQAPRSETQYF

d_call: .
j_call: TRBJ1-1
clone_size: .
v_call: TRBV27
cdr3_nt: TGTGCCAGCAGTTTGGCCGGCACTGAAGCTTTCTTT
cdr3_aa: CASSLAGTEAFF

d_call: .
j_call: TRBJ1-1
clone_size: .
v_call: TRBV28
cdr3_nt: TGTGCCAGCAGTTTAAGGAACACTGAAGCTTTCTTT
cdr3_aa: CASSLRNTEAFF

d_call: .
j_call: TRBJ2-2
clone_size: .
v_call: TRBV6-5
cdr3_nt: TGTGCCAGCAGTTACTCATGGGTCGGGGAGCTGTTTTTT
cdr3_aa: CASSYSWVGELFF

d_call: TRBD1
j_call: TRBJ1-2
clone_size: .
v_call: TRBV6-6
cdr3_nt: TGTGCCAGCAGTTACTCGAATGAAGGGGGCTACGGCTACACCTTC
cdr3_aa: CASSYSNEGGYGYTF

d_call: .
j_call: TRBJ2-1
clone_size: .
v_call: TRBV10-3
cdr3_nt: TGTGCCGGGGCTCGAATTTTCGGGGAAGGCAATGAGCAGTTCTTC
cdr3_aa: CAGARIFGEGNEQFF

d_call: TRBD1
j_call: TRBJ2-1
clone_size: .
v_call: TRBV28
cdr3_nt: TGTGCCAGCAGTGCCCCCGGGACAGAGAATGAGCAGTTCTTC
cdr3_aa: CASSAPGTENEQFF

d_call: TRBD2
j_call: TRBJ2-1
clone_size: .
v_call: TRBV27
cdr3_nt: TGTGCCAGCAAAGGGACTAGCGGGAGTAGGGATGAGCAGTTCTTC
cdr3_aa: CASKGTSGSRDEQFF

d_call: .
j_call: TRBJ2-7
clone_size: .
v_call: TRBV5-5
cdr3_nt: TGTGCCAGCAGCTTCCCCTCTAGATCCGAGCAGTACTTC
cdr3_aa: CASSFPSRSEQYF

d_call: TRBD2
j_call: TRBJ2-1
clone_size: .
v_call: TRBV7-6
cdr3_nt: TGTGCCAGCAGCTTAGCGTTCACTAGCGGGAACAATGAGCAGTTCTTC
cdr3_aa: CASSLAFTSGNNEQFF

d_call: .
j_call: TRBJ1-1
clone_size: once
v_call: TRBV28
cdr3_nt: TGTGCCAGCAGTCCAAGGACGGTGAACACTGAAGCTTTCTTT
cdr3_aa: CASSPRTVNTEAFF

d_call: .
j_call: TRBJ2-1
clone_size: once
v_call: TRBV6-4
cdr3_nt: TGTGCCAGCAGTGACCCGAGGTTCTCCTACAATGAGCAGTTCTTC
cdr3_aa: CASSDPRFSYNEQFF

d_call: TRBD1
j_call: TRBJ2-1
clone_size: once
v_call: TRBV27
cdr3_nt: TGTGCCAGCAGTATCCGACAGGGCGGCGATGAGCAGTTCTTC
cdr3_aa: CASSIRQGGDEQFF

d_call: .
j_call: TRBJ2-6
clone_size: .
v_call: TRBV7-2
cdr3_nt: TGTGCCAGCATTCTCGTCGGGGCTGGGGCCAACGTCCTGACTTTC
cdr3_aa: CASILVGAGANVLTF

d_call: .
j_call: TRBJ1-1
clone_size: .
v_call: TRBV28
cdr3_nt: TGTGCCAGCAGTTTGGGCCGTTACACTGAAGCTTTCTTT
cdr3_aa: CASSLGRYTEAFF

d_call: TRBD1
j_call: TRBJ2-5
clone_size: .
v_call: TRBV7-9
cdr3_nt: TGTGCCAGCAGCCTGACAGGGGGCCGGGAGACCCAGTACTTC
cdr3_aa: CASSLTGGRETQYF

d_call: .
j_call: TRBJ1-5
clone_size: .
v_call: TRBV27
cdr3_nt: TGTGCCAGCAGTTTGATCAAGGGACAGCCCCAGCATTTT
cdr3_aa: CASSLIKGQPQHF

d_call: TRBD2
j_call: TRBJ2-2
clone_size: .
v_call: TRBV7-3
cdr3_nt: TGTGCCACCCGAGCGGGAGCGAGCACCGGGGAGCTGTTTTTT
cdr3_aa: CATRAGASTGELFF

d_call: .
j_call: TRBJ1-5
clone_size: .
v_call: TRBV29-1
cdr3_nt: TGCAGCGTTGTTCTTCCCGGAGGGCCGCTAGATCAGCCCCAGCATTTT
cdr3_aa: CSVVLPGGPLDQPQHF

d_call: TRBD2
j_call: TRBJ2-7
clone_size: .
v_call: TRBV4-1
cdr3_nt: TGCGCCAGCAGCCTCCGGGACACCGGACTAGCTGGTGAGCAGTACTTC
cdr3_aa: CASSLRDTGLAGEQYF

d_call: TRBD2
j_call: TRBJ2-1
clone_size: .
v_call: TRBV6-5
cdr3_nt: TGTGCCAGCAGTGTACTAGCGGGAGGAAACAATGAGCAGTTCTTC
cdr3_aa: CASSVLAGGNNEQFF

d_call: .
j_call: TRBJ2-7
clone_size: .
v_call: TRBV2
cdr3_nt: TGTGCCAGCAGTGGGGGCAGGGGTTACGAGCAGTACTTC
cdr3_aa: CASSGGRGYEQYF

d_call: TRBD1
j_call: TRBJ1-4
clone_size: .
v_call: TRBV2
cdr3_nt: TGTGCCAGCACTACAGACAGGGTTAATGAAAAACTGTTTTTT
cdr3_aa: CASTTDRVNEKLFF

d_call: .
j_call: TRBJ1-4
clone_size: .
v_call: TRBV2
cdr3_nt: TGTGCCACTTACGGGGCGACGGTAGAGGAAAAACTGTTTTTT
cdr3_aa: CATYGATVEEKLFF

d_call: TRBD2
j_call: TRBJ2-1
clone_size: .
v_call: TRBV4-1
cdr3_nt: TGCGCCAGCACCCATATACCAGCGCGGGAGAGGAGCTATGAGCAGTTCTTC
cdr3_aa: CASTHIPARERSYEQFF

d_call: .
j_call: TRBJ2-3
clone_size: .
v_call: TRBV1
cdr3_nt: TGCACCAGCAGCCCTCTCTGCGTGTCGGGCACAGATACGCAGTATTTT
cdr3_aa: CTSSPLCVSGTDTQYF

d_call: .
j_call: TRBJ2-7
clone_size: .
v_call: TRBV5-5
cdr3_nt: TGTGCCAGCAGCTGGCCGGGAACTGTTAGTTCCTACGAGCAGTACTTC
cdr3_aa: CASSWPGTVSSYEQYF